This is a list of T cell receptor beta chains from one sample in a study of human T cells and chemical hapten exposure. TCRdb analysed the RACE reads with MiXCR anew, one entry per CDR3 protein. Here the sample spans approximately 59,000 distinct CDR3 sequences, around 6.1% being singletons. Sequencing input: whole blood. Receptors originate from a female donor in good health. Some clones in this sample may be carry-over from other donors' samples. CDR3s include the opening cysteine and the closing phenylalanine or tryptophan. A D gene is named only where the DNA matches it firmly. Clone size is not always given. Where it is, it says once, few, many or a class for expanded clones.

>TRBV7-8|TRBJ2-5|.|.
TGTGCCAGCAGCTTCGAGGGGGACAAGACCCAGTACTTC
CASSFEGDKTQYF
>TRBV4-1|TRBJ2-4|.|few
TGCGCCAGCAGCCAAGTGGTCACCTGGGGCAAAAACATTCAGTACTTC
CASSQVVTWGKNIQYF
>TRBV4-1|TRBJ2-7|.|.
TGCGCCAGCAGCCAAGCTTCGACGTACGAGCAGTACTTC
CASSQASTYEQYF
>TRBV29-1|TRBJ1-2|.|.
TGCAGCGTTGAAATCCGGGGGACTAACTATGGCTACACCTTC
CSVEIRGTNYGYTF
>TRBV4-3|TRBJ1-1|.|.
TGCGCCAGCAGCCAAGTACCAGTCAGGCTGAACACTGAAGCTTTCTTT
CASSQVPVRLNTEAFF
>TRBV9|TRBJ2-2|.|few
TGTGCCAGCAGCGGTCAGAACACCGGGGAGCTGTTTTTT
CASSGQNTGELFF
>TRBV28|TRBJ2-3|.|few
TGTGCCAGCAGTTTCCAGATCAGCACAGATACGCAGTATTTT
CASSFQISTDTQYF
>TRBV28|TRBJ2-7|TRBD1|many
TGTGCCAGCAGGCCGGGACAGGGGACCGGAGAGCAGTACTTC
CASRPGQGTGEQYF
>TRBV6-6|TRBJ2-3|.|few
TGTGCCAGCAGTTACTCTCCAAACACAGATACGCAGTATTTT
CASSYSPNTDTQYF
>TRBV28|TRBJ2-3|.|many
TGTGCCAGCAGTTTAATAGATACGCAGTATTTT
CASSLIDTQYF
>TRBV18|TRBJ1-6|TRBD1|many
TGTGCCAGCTCACCACCGTTGGACAGGGGAGTATCACCCCTCCACTTT
CASSPPLDRGVSPLHF
>TRBV5-6|TRBJ2-1|TRBD1|many
TGTGCCAGCAGCTTGTTAGGGGGCGGAGCCTACAATGAGCAGTTCTTC
CASSLLGGGAYNEQFF
>TRBV6-1|TRBJ2-1|TRBD2|many
TGTGCCAGCAGTGATAGCGGGGGGACGGGGATTGAGCAGTTCTTC
CASSDSGGTGIEQFF
>TRBV30|TRBJ2-3|.|few
TGTGCCTGGAGGCGGAAAAGTGTAGGGTACACAGATACGCAGTATTTT
CAWRRKSVGYTDTQYF